This T cell receptor (beta chain) was recovered during a study of T cell responses to AZD1222 COVID-19 vaccine. At the level of the study: Doses given second, at about 4 or about 12 weeks, were pooled. Study findings and constraints: Baseline antibody screening turned up just a handful of seropositive AZD1222 recipients. CD4 TCRs covered the whole spike, strongest at regions 160-218 and 743-854.

Of note for this clone: The target antigen is unknown.

Germline V gene lookup returns CDR1 LNHDA and CDR2 SQIVND (reference sequence). This CDR3 comprises 16 residues. V was shortened by 0 bases and J by 4 bases, with 13 bases between the two germline ends. Clones were sequenced by immunoSEQ multiplex PCR, and TCRdb holds only the in-frame ones, with some missing. The sample has 100,000 to 120,000 clones; nearly 90% are singletons. The specimen comprised peripheral blood, sampled on day 0 of AZD1222 vaccination. The sequence derives from an adult in good health. The chain recombines TRBV19 with TRBJ2-1, with D possibly TRBD2 on 6 matching bases. The CDR3: CASSIDLSAGYNEQFF. CDR3 bases: TGTGCCAGTAGTATAGATCTATCGGCGGGGTACAATGAGCAGTTCTTC.